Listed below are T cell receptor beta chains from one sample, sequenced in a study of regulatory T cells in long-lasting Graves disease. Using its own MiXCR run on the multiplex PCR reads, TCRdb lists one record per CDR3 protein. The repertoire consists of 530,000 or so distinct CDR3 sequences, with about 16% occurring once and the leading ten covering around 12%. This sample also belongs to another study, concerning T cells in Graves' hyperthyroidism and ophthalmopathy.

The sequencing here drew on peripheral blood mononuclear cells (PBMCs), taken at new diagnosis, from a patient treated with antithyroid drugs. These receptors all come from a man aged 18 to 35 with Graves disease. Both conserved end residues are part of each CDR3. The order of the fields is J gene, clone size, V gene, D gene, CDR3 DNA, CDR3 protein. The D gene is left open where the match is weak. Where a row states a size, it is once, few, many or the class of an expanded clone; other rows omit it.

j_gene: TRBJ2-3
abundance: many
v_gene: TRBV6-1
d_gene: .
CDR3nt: TGTGCCTCAATCGGCAGGGGTCGGACAGATACGCAGTATTTT
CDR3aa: CASIGRGRTDTQYF

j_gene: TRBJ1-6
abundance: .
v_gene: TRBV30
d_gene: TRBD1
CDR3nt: TGTGCCTGGGAGACAGGGAGAAATTCACCCCTCCACTTT
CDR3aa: CAWETGRNSPLHF

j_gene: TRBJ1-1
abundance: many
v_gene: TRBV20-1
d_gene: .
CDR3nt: TGCAGTGCTAGGCGGAACCGGGCCATCGGTGGCACTGAAGCTTTCTTT
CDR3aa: CSARRNRAIGGTEAFF

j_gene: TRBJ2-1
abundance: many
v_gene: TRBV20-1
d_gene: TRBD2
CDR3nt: TGCAGTGCTAGGACTAGCGATGAGCAGTTCTTC
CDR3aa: CSARTSDEQFF

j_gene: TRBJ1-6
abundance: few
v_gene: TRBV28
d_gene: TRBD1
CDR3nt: TGTGCCAGCAACTCCGGCGCAGGGGGCGCACCCCTCCACTTT
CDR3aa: CASNSGAGGAPLHF

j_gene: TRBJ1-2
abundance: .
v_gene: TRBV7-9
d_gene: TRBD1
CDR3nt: TGTGCCAGCAGCTTAGACCATACAGGGGTCGGCTACACCTTC
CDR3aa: CASSLDHTGVGYTF

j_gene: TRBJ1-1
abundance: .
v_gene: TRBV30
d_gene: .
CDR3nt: TGTGCCTGGACCAGGACACAGAACACTGAAGCTTTCTTT
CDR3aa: CAWTRTQNTEAFF

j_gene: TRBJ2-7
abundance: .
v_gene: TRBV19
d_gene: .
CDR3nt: TGTGCCAGTAACCCGAACACGGGACACCCCCCAGACGAGCAGTACTTC
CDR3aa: CASNPNTGHPPDEQYF

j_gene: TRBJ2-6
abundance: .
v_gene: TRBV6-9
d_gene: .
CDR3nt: TGTGCCAGCAGTTACATAGGCTCTGGGGCCAACGTCCTGACTTTC
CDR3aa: CASSYIGSGANVLTF

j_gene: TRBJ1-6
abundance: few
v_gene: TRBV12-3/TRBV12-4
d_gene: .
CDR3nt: TGTGCCAGCAGTTTAGTCCAGGGGTATAATTCACCCCTCCACTTT
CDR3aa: CASSLVQGYNSPLHF

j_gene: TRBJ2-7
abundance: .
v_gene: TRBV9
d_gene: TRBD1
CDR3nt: TGTGCCAGCAGCGTAGAGGGGGCTGGGGACGAGCAGTACTTC
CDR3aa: CASSVEGAGDEQYF

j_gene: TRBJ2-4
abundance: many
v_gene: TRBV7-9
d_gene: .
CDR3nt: TGTGCCAGCAGCTTAGGGGGAGTAGCCATTCAGTACTTC
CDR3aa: CASSLGGVAIQYF

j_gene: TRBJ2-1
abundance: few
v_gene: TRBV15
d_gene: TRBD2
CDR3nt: TGTGCCACCAGCAGAGATAGGACTAGCGGTAATGAGCAGTTCTTC
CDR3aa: CATSRDRTSGNEQFF

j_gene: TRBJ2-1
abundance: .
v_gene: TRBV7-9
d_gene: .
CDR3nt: TGTGCCAGCAGCTCAGTGGCCGGGGGGCTCTTCAATGAGCAGTTCTTC
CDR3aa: CASSSVAGGLFNEQFF

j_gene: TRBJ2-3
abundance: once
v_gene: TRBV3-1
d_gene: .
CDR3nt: TGTGCCAGCAGCCAAGAGCCTTATAGCACAGATACGCAGTATTTT
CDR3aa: CASSQEPYSTDTQYF

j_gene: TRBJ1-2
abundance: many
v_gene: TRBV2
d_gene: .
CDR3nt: TGTGCCAGCAGTGAACTGCCAGGGAGTGGCTACACCTTC
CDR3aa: CASSELPGSGYTF

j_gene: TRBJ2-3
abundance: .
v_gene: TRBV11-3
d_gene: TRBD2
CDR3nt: TGTGCCAGCAGCTTAGATAGCGGGAGCGCAGATACGCAGTATTTT
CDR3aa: CASSLDSGSADTQYF

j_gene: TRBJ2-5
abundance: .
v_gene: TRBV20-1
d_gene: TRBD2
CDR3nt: TGCAGTGCTAGTTCGGGGGGTGGTGGGGAGACCCAGTACTTC
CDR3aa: CSASSGGGGETQYF

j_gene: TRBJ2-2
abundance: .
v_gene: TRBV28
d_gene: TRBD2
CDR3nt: TGTGCCAGCAGTTTCCTCCCTCGAGCGGGATCCGGGGAGCTGTTTTTT
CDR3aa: CASSFLPRAGSGELFF

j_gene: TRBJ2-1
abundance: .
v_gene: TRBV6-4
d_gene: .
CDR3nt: TGTGCCAGCAGTGACCGGAGTTCGGCGTCCTCCTACAATGAGCAGTTCTTC
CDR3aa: CASSDRSSASSYNEQFF

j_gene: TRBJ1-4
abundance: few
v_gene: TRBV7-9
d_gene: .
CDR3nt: TGTGCCAGCAGCTTTTCCAAAGCTGTAGAAAAACTGTTTTTT
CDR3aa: CASSFSKAVEKLFF

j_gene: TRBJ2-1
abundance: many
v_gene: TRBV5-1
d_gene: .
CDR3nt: TGCGCCAGCAGCTTCACTCAACCAACTGCCTCTACCTACAATGAGCAGTTCTTC
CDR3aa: CASSFTQPTASTYNEQFF

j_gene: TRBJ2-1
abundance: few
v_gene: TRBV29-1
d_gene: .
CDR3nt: TGCAGCGGGAGGCCAAACGGCGGGGTCAATGAGCAGTTCTTC
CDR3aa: CSGRPNGGVNEQFF

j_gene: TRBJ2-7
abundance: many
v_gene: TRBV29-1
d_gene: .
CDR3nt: TGCAGCGTTGATGGCGGGGCTAGTGGGGACGAGCAGTACTTC
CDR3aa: CSVDGGASGDEQYF

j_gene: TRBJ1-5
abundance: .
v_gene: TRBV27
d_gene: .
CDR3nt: TGTGCCAGCAGTTCTTTTGCCGTACACAGCAATCAGCCCCAGCATTTT
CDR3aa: CASSSFAVHSNQPQHF

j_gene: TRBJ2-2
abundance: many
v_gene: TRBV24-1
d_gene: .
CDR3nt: TGTGCCACCAGTGACACCGACACCGGGGAGCTGTTTTTT
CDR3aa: CATSDTDTGELFF

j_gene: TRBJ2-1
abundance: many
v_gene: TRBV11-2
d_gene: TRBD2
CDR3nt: TGTGCCAGCAGCCTACTAGCGGGAACCTACAATGAGCAGTTCTTC
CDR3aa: CASSLLAGTYNEQFF

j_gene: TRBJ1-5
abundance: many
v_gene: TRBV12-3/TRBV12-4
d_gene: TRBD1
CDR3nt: TGTGCCAGCACACAGGGGGCGCGGAGTCAGCCCCAGCATTTT
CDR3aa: CASTQGARSQPQHF

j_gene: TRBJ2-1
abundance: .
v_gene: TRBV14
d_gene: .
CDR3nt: TGTGCCAGCAGCCAAGTGATCAATGAGCAGTTCTTC
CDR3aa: CASSQVINEQFF

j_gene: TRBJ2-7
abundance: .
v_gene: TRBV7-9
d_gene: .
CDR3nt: TGTGCCAGCGGCTTAGCGGACAGGCACTACGAGCAGTACTTC
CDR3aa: CASGLADRHYEQYF

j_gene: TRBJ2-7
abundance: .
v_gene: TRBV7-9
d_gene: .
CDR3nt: TGTGCCAGCAGCTTAGCAGAAACGGGATGGCCCTACGAGCAGTACTTC
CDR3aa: CASSLAETGWPYEQYF

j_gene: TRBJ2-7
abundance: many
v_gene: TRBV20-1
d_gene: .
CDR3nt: TGCAGTGCTAGAGAGGCGGAGGGCGTGGGATACGAGCAGTACTTC
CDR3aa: CSAREAEGVGYEQYF

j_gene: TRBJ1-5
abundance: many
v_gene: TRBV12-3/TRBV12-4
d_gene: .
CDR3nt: TGTGCCAGCAGTTTCGGTCAGGGAATCCAGCCCCAGCATTTT
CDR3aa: CASSFGQGIQPQHF

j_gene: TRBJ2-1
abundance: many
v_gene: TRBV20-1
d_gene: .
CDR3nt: TGCAGTGCAAAAGGGTACAATGAGCAGTTCTTC
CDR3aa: CSAKGYNEQFF

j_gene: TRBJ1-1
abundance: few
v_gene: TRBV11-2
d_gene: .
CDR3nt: TGTGCCAGCAGCTGGGGCGGGGTGGGTACTGAAGCTTTCTTT
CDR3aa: CASSWGGVGTEAFF

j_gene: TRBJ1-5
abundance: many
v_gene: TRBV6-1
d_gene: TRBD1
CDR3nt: TGTGCCAGCAGCGACAGGGCATGGCAGCCCCAGCATTTT
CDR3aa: CASSDRAWQPQHF

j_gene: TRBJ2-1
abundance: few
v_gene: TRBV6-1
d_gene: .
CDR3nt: TGTGCCAGCAGTGAAGCATCAACTGCCCGGAATGAGCAGTTCTTC
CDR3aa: CASSEASTARNEQFF

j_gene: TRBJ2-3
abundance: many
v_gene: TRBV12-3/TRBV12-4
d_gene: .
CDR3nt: TGTGCCAGCAGTCCCCTTGGGTCGAGCACAGATACGCAGTATTTT
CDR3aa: CASSPLGSSTDTQYF

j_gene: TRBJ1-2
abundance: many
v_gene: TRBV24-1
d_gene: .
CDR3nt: TGTGCCACCAGTCGGCCTGTCGGAGGCTACACCTTC
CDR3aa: CATSRPVGGYTF

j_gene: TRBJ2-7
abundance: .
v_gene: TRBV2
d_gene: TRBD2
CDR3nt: TGTGCCAGCAGTGAGTCTAGCGGAAGGTACGAGCAGTACTTC
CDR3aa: CASSESSGRYEQYF

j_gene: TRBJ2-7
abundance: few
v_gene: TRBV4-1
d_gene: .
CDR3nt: TGCGCCAGCAGCCGGAACTTTGAGATAGGAAACCCAAGGAGCTCCTACGAGCAGTACTTC
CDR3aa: CASSRNFEIGNPRSSYEQYF

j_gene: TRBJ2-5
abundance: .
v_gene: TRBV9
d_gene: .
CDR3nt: TGTGCCAGCAGCGATACAGGGACTGAAGAGACCCAGTACTTC
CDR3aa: CASSDTGTEETQYF

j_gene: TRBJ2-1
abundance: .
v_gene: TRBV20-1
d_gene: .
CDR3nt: TGCAGTGCTAGAGATCTCTTAGACAATGAGCAGTTCTTC
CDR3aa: CSARDLLDNEQFF

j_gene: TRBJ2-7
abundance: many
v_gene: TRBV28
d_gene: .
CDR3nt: TGTGCCAGCAGGGTTAGCAGCTCCTACGAGCAGTACTTC
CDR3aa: CASRVSSSYEQYF

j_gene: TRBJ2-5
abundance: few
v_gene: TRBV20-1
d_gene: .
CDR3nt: TGCAGTGCTAGATGGACGGACAGTAATCAAGAGACCCAGTACTTC
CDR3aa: CSARWTDSNQETQYF

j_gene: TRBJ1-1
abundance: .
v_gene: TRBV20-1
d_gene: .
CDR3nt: TGCAGTGCTAGAATCCCGAACATGAACACTGAAGCTTTCTTT
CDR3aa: CSARIPNMNTEAFF

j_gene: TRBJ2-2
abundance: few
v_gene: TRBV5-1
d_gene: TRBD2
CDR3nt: TGCGCCAGCAGCTTCAGACTAGCGGGACGGGGAGCGGCCGGGGAGCTGTTTTTT
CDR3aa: CASSFRLAGRGAAGELFF

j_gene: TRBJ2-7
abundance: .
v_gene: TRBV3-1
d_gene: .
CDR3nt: TGTGCCGGCAGCCAAGAGCCATTCGAGCAGTACTTC
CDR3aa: CAGSQEPFEQYF

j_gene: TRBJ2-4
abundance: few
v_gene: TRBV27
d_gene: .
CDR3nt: TGTGCCAGCAGTTTGCTTACCGGGGAAAACATTCAGTACTTC
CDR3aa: CASSLLTGENIQYF

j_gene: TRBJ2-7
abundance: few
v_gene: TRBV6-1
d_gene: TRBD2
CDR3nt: TGTGCCAGCAGTACACGGACTAGTAGCGGCTACGAGCAGTACTTC
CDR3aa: CASSTRTSSGYEQYF

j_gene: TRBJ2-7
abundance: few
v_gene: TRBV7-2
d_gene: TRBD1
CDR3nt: TGTGCCAGCAGCTGGGACAGGGGGCCCTACGAGCAGTACTTC
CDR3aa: CASSWDRGPYEQYF

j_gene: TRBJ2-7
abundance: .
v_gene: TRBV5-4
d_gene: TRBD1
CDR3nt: TGTGCCAGCAGCTTGGAGGGACAGGGGCGCGAGCAGTACTTC
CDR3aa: CASSLEGQGREQYF

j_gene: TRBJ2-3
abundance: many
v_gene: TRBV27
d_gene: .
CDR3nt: TGTGCCAGCAGTTTAGGGCGGCTAAGCACAGATACGCAGTATTTT
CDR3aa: CASSLGRLSTDTQYF

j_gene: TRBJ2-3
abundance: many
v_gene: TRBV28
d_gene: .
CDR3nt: TGTGCCAGCACCTTTTCTGCGAGATGGAGGGGCACGCAGTATTTT
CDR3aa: CASTFSARWRGTQYF

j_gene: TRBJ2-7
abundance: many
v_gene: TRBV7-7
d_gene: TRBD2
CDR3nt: TGTGCTAGCAGCTCTCCTCGACGGGAGGGGTCCTACGAGCAGTACTTC
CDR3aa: CASSSPRREGSYEQYF